These T cell receptor beta chains were read from a single sample in a study of T cells after yellow fever vaccination. In TCRdb, the 5' RACE reads were re-called with MiXCR into one record per CDR3 protein. Counted here are over 110,000 distinct CDR3 sequences, 7.7% occurring once; the ten biggest clones make up roughly 0.73%. Specimen: CD4+ T cells sorted from PBMCs, collected 5 days after the yellow fever booster vaccination. The receptor source for this set is a man aged 30 to 39 who received the YFV17D yellow fever vaccine. CDR3s leave out the opening cysteine and the closing phenylalanine or tryptophan.

cdr3_aa: ASSSPLGREGQDTQY
v_call: TRBV7-9
j_call: TRBJ2-3

cdr3_aa: AISDDRAIQPQH
v_call: TRBV10-3
j_call: TRBJ1-5

cdr3_aa: SVEVNRGQETQY
v_call: TRBV29-1
j_call: TRBJ2-5

cdr3_aa: ASSEALSTARAF
v_call: TRBV6-1
j_call: TRBJ1-1

cdr3_aa: ASSETSGSNEQF
v_call: TRBV3-1
j_call: TRBJ2-1

cdr3_aa: ASSRDRANTEAF
v_call: TRBV7-2
j_call: TRBJ1-1

cdr3_aa: ASSFSQGATSAIQY
v_call: TRBV28
j_call: TRBJ2-4

cdr3_aa: ASSPPGTKPQH
v_call: TRBV7-7
j_call: TRBJ1-5

cdr3_aa: ASRTLAGVGDTQY
v_call: TRBV28
j_call: TRBJ2-3

cdr3_aa: ASSFQPAGGGDTQY
v_call: TRBV7-2
j_call: TRBJ2-3

cdr3_aa: ASSMAQFSYEQY
v_call: TRBV19
j_call: TRBJ2-7

cdr3_aa: ASSKGGRAETQY
v_call: TRBV7-2
j_call: TRBJ2-5

cdr3_aa: ASSQGQGVGQPQH
v_call: TRBV3-1
j_call: TRBJ1-5

cdr3_aa: ASSLARAGETQY
v_call: TRBV5-1
j_call: TRBJ2-5

cdr3_aa: ASSSRTSTPNRETQY
v_call: TRBV5-4
j_call: TRBJ2-5

cdr3_aa: ASSLGREGGYEQY
v_call: TRBV7-9
j_call: TRBJ2-7

cdr3_aa: ASRSPLPKDNEQF
v_call: TRBV6-2/TRBV6-3
j_call: TRBJ2-1

cdr3_aa: SAPRVDLTDTQY
v_call: TRBV20-1
j_call: TRBJ2-3

cdr3_aa: ASKDERRMHRLDTQY
v_call: TRBV28
j_call: TRBJ2-3

cdr3_aa: SARALLASSYNEQF
v_call: TRBV20-1
j_call: TRBJ2-1

cdr3_aa: ASSFGRVFAEQY
v_call: TRBV5-6
j_call: TRBJ2-7

cdr3_aa: ASKQGEYEQY
v_call: TRBV5-1
j_call: TRBJ2-7

cdr3_aa: ASSLLRASSYNEQF
v_call: TRBV5-1
j_call: TRBJ2-1

cdr3_aa: AWSPRGAGVLEQF
v_call: TRBV30
j_call: TRBJ2-1

cdr3_aa: ASSLGGAELRTGELF
v_call: TRBV12-3/TRBV12-4
j_call: TRBJ2-2

cdr3_aa: ASSGERVANEQF
v_call: TRBV11-2
j_call: TRBJ2-1

cdr3_aa: ASSTGLAAASTDTQY
v_call: TRBV10-2
j_call: TRBJ2-3

cdr3_aa: AIDFGFSSYEQY
v_call: TRBV7-9
j_call: TRBJ2-7

cdr3_aa: ASSQDLGGSNQPQH
v_call: TRBV4-3
j_call: TRBJ1-5

cdr3_aa: ASRQGLDQPQH
v_call: TRBV28
j_call: TRBJ1-5

cdr3_aa: ANIDTQY
v_call: TRBV21-1
j_call: TRBJ2-3

cdr3_aa: ASSQDPGAGELF
v_call: TRBV4-3
j_call: TRBJ2-2

cdr3_aa: SADRDGYYEQY
v_call: TRBV20-1
j_call: TRBJ2-7

cdr3_aa: ASSFSGRVNTDTQY
v_call: TRBV11-2
j_call: TRBJ2-3

cdr3_aa: ASSETESSYEQY
v_call: TRBV25-1
j_call: TRBJ2-7

cdr3_aa: ASSYLAGVYEQY
v_call: TRBV6-2/TRBV6-3
j_call: TRBJ2-7

cdr3_aa: ASSPDSYNSPLH
v_call: TRBV7-2
j_call: TRBJ1-6

cdr3_aa: SVPLGETQY
v_call: TRBV29-1
j_call: TRBJ2-5

cdr3_aa: ASSLGGSKETQY
v_call: TRBV7-2
j_call: TRBJ2-5

cdr3_aa: ASNFFGTGRGTQY
v_call: TRBV2
j_call: TRBJ2-3

cdr3_aa: ASSLAPLADSYNEQF
v_call: TRBV7-2
j_call: TRBJ2-1

cdr3_aa: ASSRTGLVYEQY
v_call: TRBV7-2
j_call: TRBJ2-7

cdr3_aa: SASGGAEAF
v_call: TRBV20-1
j_call: TRBJ1-1

cdr3_aa: SVRGTGDLGEQY
v_call: TRBV29-1
j_call: TRBJ2-7

cdr3_aa: ASSLALTSGPGSEQF
v_call: TRBV5-1
j_call: TRBJ2-1

cdr3_aa: ASSESRGQDFNEQF
v_call: TRBV10-1
j_call: TRBJ2-1

cdr3_aa: SGGGGNLNYGYT
v_call: TRBV20-1
j_call: TRBJ1-2

cdr3_aa: ASSQASGRTDTQY
v_call: TRBV4-3
j_call: TRBJ2-3

cdr3_aa: SASKEWNSPLH
v_call: TRBV20-1
j_call: TRBJ1-6

cdr3_aa: ASSFVGGNTEAF
v_call: TRBV7-9
j_call: TRBJ1-1

cdr3_aa: ASSRGGTGGNSPLH
v_call: TRBV4-1
j_call: TRBJ1-6

cdr3_aa: ASSEGAGGSEQF
v_call: TRBV10-2
j_call: TRBJ2-1

cdr3_aa: SARGQGQEAF
v_call: TRBV20-1
j_call: TRBJ1-1

cdr3_aa: SALPGRFSGEDTQY
v_call: TRBV20-1
j_call: TRBJ2-3

cdr3_aa: ASSLDGLRGRPNYEQY
v_call: TRBV11-2
j_call: TRBJ2-7

cdr3_aa: ASCPVRGKNEQY
v_call: TRBV7-8
j_call: TRBJ2-7

cdr3_aa: ASSVGVGGEQY
v_call: TRBV9
j_call: TRBJ2-7

cdr3_aa: SARRLTDTQY
v_call: TRBV20-1
j_call: TRBJ2-3

cdr3_aa: ASSISGGALVYGYT
v_call: TRBV11-2
j_call: TRBJ1-2

cdr3_aa: ASSHAPGNSNQPQH
v_call: TRBV7-2
j_call: TRBJ1-5